The 29 T cell receptor beta chains listed next were all sequenced from one sample in a study of blood T cell repertoires in COVID-19. Libraries were prepared by immunoSEQ multiplex PCR; TCRdb keeps only in-frame clonotypes and omits some of them. The data contain about 210,000 clones, approximately 82% of them seen just once; the ten biggest clones take up approximately 10%. Sequenced material: peripheral blood. All receptors derive from a man aged 50-60 years with active or convalescent COVID-19.

J is TRBJ1-2 and V is TRBV3-1 (or the pseudogene TRBV3-2); tentative D call: TRBD1 (6 bases). Germline values: CDR1 LGHDT, CDR2 YNNKEL (reference sequence). V lost 4 bases, J lost 4 bases, and 10 bases lay in between. This CDR3 region has 13 residues. The CDR3 loop reads CASSRGQLYGYTF. The DNA of the CDR3 is TGTGCCAGCAGCCGAGGACAGCTCTATGGCTACACCTTC.

The chain combines TRBV19 with TRBJ1-5, with unresolved D. Per the germline V gene, CDR1 is LNHDA and CDR2 is SQIVND (reference sequence). Trimming cost V 4 bases and J 6 bases, with 13 bases left between them. This CDR3 contains 14 residues. The CDR3 spells CASSTGVGSQPQHF. CDR3 in DNA: TGTGCCAGTAGTACCGGGGTCGGAAGTCAGCCCCAGCATTTT. The whole variable domain, filled in from reference TRBV19 and TRBJ1-5, reads DGGITQSPKYLFRKEGQNVTLSCEQNLNHDAMYWYRQDPGQGLRLIYYSQIVNDFQKGDIAEGYSVSREKKESFPLTVTSAQKNPTAFYLCASSTGVGSQPQHFGDGTRLSIL.

J is TRBJ2-2 and V is TRBV27; maybe TRBD1 (6 bases). Germline V CDR1 and CDR2: MNHEY, SMNVEV (reference sequence). Trimming stripped 2 bases from V and 2 bases from J, with 9 bases between. The CDR3 consists of 15 residues. In DNA, the CDR3 is TGTGCCAGCAGTTTAGGGACATCCAACACCGGGGAGCTGTTTTTT. Translation: CASSLGTSNTGELFF.

This chain joins TRBV5-1 and TRBJ1-6; maybe TRBD1 (5 bases). V was shortened by 0 bases and J by 9 bases, with 10 bases between the two germline ends. CDR3 length equals 14 residues. Germline CDR1 SGHRS, CDR2 YFSETQ. The CDR3 is CASSLGQGFSPLHF. Written as DNA, the CDR3 is TGCGCCAGCAGCTTGGGTCAGGGATTTTCACCCCTCCACTTT. Combining the CDR3 with reference TRBV5-1 and TRBJ1-6 gives the whole variable domain KAGVTQTPRYLIKTRGQQVTLSCSPISGHRSVSWYQQTPGQGLQFLFEYFSETQRNKGNFPGRFSGRQFSNSRSEMNVSTLELGDSALYLCASSLGQGFSPLHFGNGTRLTVT.

The rearrangement links TRBV5-1 to TRBJ1-2; D ambiguous. CDR1 SGHRS and CDR2 YFSETQ come from the germline V gene. Trimming stripped 3 bases from V and 2 bases from J, with 14 bases between. This CDR3 region has 15 residues. CDR3 sequence reads: CASSSRMTGNYGYTF. In DNA form, the CDR3 reads TGCGCCAGCAGCTCTAGGATGACGGGAAACTATGGCTACACCTTC.

This sequence joins TRBV19 and TRBJ2-2, with D tentatively TRBD1 (7 bases). The V gene lost 10 bases and the J gene lost 0 bases, with 15 bases spanning the gap. The CDR3 is 15 amino acids. Germline CDR1 is LNHDA and CDR2 is SQIVND (reference sequence). CDR3 sequence: CATRGDFANTGELFF. DNA of the CDR3: TGTGCCACCAGGGGGGACTTCGCGAACACCGGGGAGCTGTTTTTT.

This clone appeared a few times. The chain recombines TRBV18 with TRBJ1-5, with D perhaps TRBD1 (6 bases). The germline V gene has CDR1 KGHSH and CDR2 LQKENI. The CDR3 contains 13 residues. V was shortened by 5 bases and J by 11 bases, with 16 bases between the two germline ends. CDR3 residues: CASSADRSGTQHF. The CDR3 nucleotides are TGTGCCAGCTCAGCAGACAGGTCAGGGACCCAGCATTTT.

This clone has just a few counts. The rearrangement joins TRBV6-4 to TRBJ1-4; 9 positions match TRBD1. There are 14 residues in the CDR3. Trimming cost V 10 bases and J 4 bases; bases outside gene matches: 7. Germline values: CDR1 MRHNA, CDR2 SNTAGT. CDR3 DNA: TGTGCCAATCCCCGGGACAGGGTTAATGAAAAACTGTTTTTT. This codes for CANPRDRVNEKLFF.

The chain links TRBV2 to TRBJ2-3; no reliable D call. The CDR3 sequence is 15 residues long. Trimming removed 5 bases at V and 4 bases at J, with 16 bases between. CDR1 SNHLY and CDR2 FYNNEI come from the germline V gene. The CDR3 here is CASSSEAYGADTQYF. CDR3 bases: TGTGCCAGCAGTTCAGAAGCTTACGGAGCAGATACGCAGTATTTT.

This clone was found once. The genes are TRBV18 and TRBJ2-2; perhaps TRBD1 as D (5 bases). The CDR3 loop spans 15 amino acids. V was shortened by 1 base and J by 0 bases, with 6 bases between the two germline ends. Germline CDR1 and CDR2: KGHSH and LQKENI. DNA for the CDR3: TGTGCCAGCTCACCACAGGGGACGAACACCGGGGAGCTGTTTTTT. Translated: CASSPQGTNTGELFF. The whole variable domain, filled in from reference TRBV18 and TRBJ2-2, reads NAGVMQNPRHLVRRRGQEARLRCSPMKGHSHVYWYRQLPEEGLKFMVYLQKENIIDESGMPKERFSAEFPKEGPSILRIQQVVRGDSAAYFCASSPQGTNTGELFFGEGSRLTVL.

The chain joins TRBV5-1 to TRBJ1-2; D possibly corresponds to TRBD1 (6 bases). Germline CDR1 and CDR2: SGHRS and YFSETQ. Trimming shortened V by 0 bases and J by 4 bases, and 13 bases separated the two germline ends. The CDR3 contains 15 residues. CDR3 sequence: CASSLVAGAIYGYTF. The DNA of the CDR3 is TGCGCCAGCAGCTTGGTGGCAGGGGCTATCTATGGCTACACCTTC. The entire variable domain, with the rest obtained from reference TRBV5-1 and TRBJ1-2, is as follows: KAGVTQTPRYLIKTRGQQVTLSCSPISGHRSVSWYQQTPGQGLQFLFEYFSETQRNKGNFPGRFSGRQFSNSRSEMNVSTLELGDSALYLCASSLVAGAIYGYTFGSGTRLTVV.

This sequence joins TRBV12-5 and TRBJ2-7, with D maybe TRBD1 (7 bases). The CDR3 length is 15 residues. CDR1 is LGHNT, CDR2 FRNRAP, per germline. V lost 4 bases, J lost 5 bases, and 18 bases lay in between. CDR3 nucleotides: TGTGCTAGTGGTTCTGGGGGGACAGTGGTCAACGAGCAGTACGTC. It translates to CASGSGGTVVNEQYV.

The gene calls are TRBV4-1 and TRBJ1-4, with TRBD1 matching 7 bases. The CDR3 consists of 13 residues. The ends lost 8 bases at V and 4 bases at J; junction bases unmatched: 4. Per germline, CDR1 MGHRA and CDR2 YSYEKL. The CDR3 DNA reads TGCGCCAGCCAACAGGGGATTAATGAAAAACTGTTTTTT. It translates to CASQQGINEKLFF.

This chain uses TRBV6-5 with TRBJ1-1, with no clear D. Looked up from germline, CDR1 is MNHEY and CDR2 is SVGAGI. V lost 0 bases and J lost 5, with 7 bases in between. This CDR3 comprises 13 residues. In nucleotides, the CDR3 is TGTGCCAGCAGTTACTCTCGGGGTACTGAAGCTTTCTTT. Protein product: CASSYSRGTEAFF.

The rearrangement uses TRBV2 and TRBJ2-7, with TRBD2 identical over 8 bases. This CDR3 spans 15 amino acids. Germline lookup yields CDR1 SNHLY and CDR2 FYNNEI. V lost 2 bases, J lost 2 bases, and 5 bases stayed unmatched. CDR3 sequence reads: CASSESGGPPYEQYV. The CDR3 DNA follows: TGTGCCAGCAGTGAATCGGGGGGGCCGCCCTACGAGCAGTACGTC.

The rearrangement uses TRBV5-7 and TRBJ1-1; 7 positions match TRBD1. TRBV5-7 is annotated as an ORF whose role is uncertain. The CDR3 length is 18 residues. V lost 2 bases to trimming and J lost 2 bases; unmatched junction nucleotides: 15. The CDR3 DNA follows: TGTGCCAGCAGCTTCTGCTTTACCAGGACAGGCGCTAACACTGAAGCTTTCTTT. Protein sequence: CASSFCFTRTGANTEAFF.

This chain joins TRBV6-5 and TRBJ1-5, with 11 positions matching TRBD1. J was trimmed by 6 bases and V by 5 bases; bases with no gene match: 6. The CDR3 runs to 15 residues. Germline CDR1 MNHEY, CDR2 SVGAGI. The CDR3, as DNA: TGTGCCAGCAGTAGAAAGGGGACAGGGGGTCAGCCCCAGCATTTT. Translated: CASSRKGTGGQPQHF.

This clone was seen once. The chain carries TRBV5-1 and TRBJ1-3; D unclear. Trimming took off 2 bases at V and 0 bases at J, with 6 bases between the two ends. This CDR3 spans 14 amino acids. Per germline, CDR1 SGHRS and CDR2 YFSETQ. The CDR3 sequence is CASSLQNSGNTIYF. The DNA of the CDR3 is TGCGCCAGCAGCTTACAGAACTCTGGAAACACCATATATTTT.

This clone was recorded a few times. This rearrangement joins TRBV24-1 to TRBJ1-2, with 7 bases identical to TRBD1. The CDR3 consists of 15 residues. The J segment lost 7 bases and the V segment lost 2 bases, leaving 9 bases of the junction unmatched. CDR1 and CDR2 from the germline V gene are KGHDR and SFDVKD. CDR3 amino acids: CATSDSATGDGGYTF. The CDR3 nucleotides read TGTGCCACCAGTGATTCCGCAACAGGGGATGGTGGCTACACCTTC.

The rearrangement links TRBV6-2 or TRBV6-3 to TRBJ2-7; 7 bases map to TRBD1. The V segment lost 6 bases and the J segment 3 bases; nucleotides outside the gene matches: 11. The CDR3 is made up of 15 amino acids. Germline loops: CDR1 MNHEY, CDR2 SVGEGT. CDR3: CASSFYRGRDYEQYF. Here the CDR3 DNA reads TGTGCCAGCAGCTTCTACAGGGGAAGGGACTACGAGCAGTACTTC.

The V and J genes are TRBV3-1 (or the pseudogene TRBV3-2) and TRBJ2-5; maybe TRBD1 (8 bases). Trimming cost V 4 bases and J 7 bases, with 16 bases left between them. CDR1 is LGHDT and CDR2 is YNNKEL in the germline V gene (reference sequence). The CDR3 contains 14 residues. In DNA form, the CDR3 reads TGTGCCAGCAGCCCTAGGACAGGGAGGGGGACCCAGTACTTC. Residues: CASSPRTGRGTQYF.

V gene TRBV5-1 combines with J gene TRBJ1-1; maybe TRBD1 (5 bases). V was trimmed by 3 bases and J by 6 bases, leaving 21 bases between them. The CDR3 contains 16 residues. Germline CDR1 SGHRS, CDR2 YFSETQ. The CDR3 protein is CASSSLGRTRRAEAFF. CDR3 bases: TGCGCCAGCAGCTCACTTGGGAGGACAAGGAGGGCTGAAGCTTTCTTT. Supplemented by reference TRBV5-1 and TRBJ1-1, the full variable domain reads KAGVTQTPRYLIKTRGQQVTLSCSPISGHRSVSWYQQTPGQGLQFLFEYFSETQRNKGNFPGRFSGRQFSNSRSEMNVSTLELGDSALYLCASSSLGRTRRAEAFFGQGTRLTVV.

The chain has TRBV7-9 and TRBJ1-2, with 7 bases matching TRBD1. With 5 bases clipped from V and 4 bases from J, the junction kept 4 bases outside the gene matches. Germline values: CDR1 SEHNR, CDR2 FQNEAQ (reference sequence). The CDR3 totals 13 residues. Here the CDR3 reads CASSQTGSYGYTF. CDR3 DNA sequence: TGTGCCAGCAGCCAGACAGGGAGCTATGGCTACACCTTC.

V is TRBV28 and J is TRBJ1-2; TRBD1 matches 8 bases. The ends lost 5 bases at V and 4 bases at J; junction bases unmatched: 0. The CDR3 loop spans 12 amino acids. In germline, CDR1 is MDHEN, CDR2 SYDVKM. In DNA form, the CDR3 reads TGTGCCAGCAGTGACAGGGGCTATGGCTACACCTTC. It encodes CASSDRGYGYTF.

The chain recombines TRBV28 with TRBJ1-2; 8 nucleotides agree with TRBD1. CDR1 MDHEN and CDR2 SYDVKM come from the germline V gene. The CDR3 consists of 13 residues. With 3 bases clipped from V and 7 bases from J, the junction kept 4 bases outside the gene matches. CDR3 sequence reads: CASSLGQDSGYTF. Written as DNA, the CDR3 is TGTGCCAGCAGTTTGGGACAGGATAGTGGCTACACCTTC.

The chain recombines TRBV3-1 (or the pseudogene TRBV3-2) with TRBJ2-3, with 11 positions matching TRBD2. The germline gives CDR1 LGHDT, CDR2 YNNKEL (reference sequence). This CDR3 has 15 amino acids. Trimming removed 6 bases from V and 6 bases from J; junction bases left unmatched: 8. DNA of the CDR3: TGTGCCAGCAGTTCGAGACTAGCGGGATTGGATACGCAGTATTTT. Amino acid sequence: CASSSRLAGLDTQYF.

A single count supports this clone. This chain links TRBV7-2 with TRBJ1-1, with 9 bases that match TRBD1. The germline V gene has CDR1 SGHTA and CDR2 FQGNSA. Trimming took 5 bases from V and 4 from J; bases not matched to a gene: 5. The CDR3 is 14 residues long. The CDR3 spells CASSLMGQGTEAFF. The CDR3 DNA reads as TGTGCCAGCAGCCTCATGGGACAGGGCACTGAAGCTTTCTTT.

This chain links TRBV27 with TRBJ2-1; D is uncertain. Germline CDR1 reads MNHEY; CDR2 reads SMNVEV (reference sequence). This CDR3 has 14 amino acids. Trimming shortened V by 3 bases and J by 6 bases, and 12 bases separated the two germline ends. CDR3 nucleotide sequence: TGTGCCAGCAGTTTTTACTCCGCGGTCAATGAGCAGTTCTTC. Encoded protein: CASSFYSAVNEQFF.

This chain connects TRBV11-2 to TRBJ2-2, with a possible D match to TRBD1 (5 bases). Deletions cut 6 bases from V and 0 bases from J, with 11 bases between. CDR1 is SGHAT, CDR2 FQNNGV, per germline. This CDR3 has 15 amino acids. The chain's CDR3 is CASSWGSANTGELFF. CDR3 DNA: TGTGCCAGCAGTTGGGGCTCCGCGAACACCGGGGAGCTGTTTTTT.